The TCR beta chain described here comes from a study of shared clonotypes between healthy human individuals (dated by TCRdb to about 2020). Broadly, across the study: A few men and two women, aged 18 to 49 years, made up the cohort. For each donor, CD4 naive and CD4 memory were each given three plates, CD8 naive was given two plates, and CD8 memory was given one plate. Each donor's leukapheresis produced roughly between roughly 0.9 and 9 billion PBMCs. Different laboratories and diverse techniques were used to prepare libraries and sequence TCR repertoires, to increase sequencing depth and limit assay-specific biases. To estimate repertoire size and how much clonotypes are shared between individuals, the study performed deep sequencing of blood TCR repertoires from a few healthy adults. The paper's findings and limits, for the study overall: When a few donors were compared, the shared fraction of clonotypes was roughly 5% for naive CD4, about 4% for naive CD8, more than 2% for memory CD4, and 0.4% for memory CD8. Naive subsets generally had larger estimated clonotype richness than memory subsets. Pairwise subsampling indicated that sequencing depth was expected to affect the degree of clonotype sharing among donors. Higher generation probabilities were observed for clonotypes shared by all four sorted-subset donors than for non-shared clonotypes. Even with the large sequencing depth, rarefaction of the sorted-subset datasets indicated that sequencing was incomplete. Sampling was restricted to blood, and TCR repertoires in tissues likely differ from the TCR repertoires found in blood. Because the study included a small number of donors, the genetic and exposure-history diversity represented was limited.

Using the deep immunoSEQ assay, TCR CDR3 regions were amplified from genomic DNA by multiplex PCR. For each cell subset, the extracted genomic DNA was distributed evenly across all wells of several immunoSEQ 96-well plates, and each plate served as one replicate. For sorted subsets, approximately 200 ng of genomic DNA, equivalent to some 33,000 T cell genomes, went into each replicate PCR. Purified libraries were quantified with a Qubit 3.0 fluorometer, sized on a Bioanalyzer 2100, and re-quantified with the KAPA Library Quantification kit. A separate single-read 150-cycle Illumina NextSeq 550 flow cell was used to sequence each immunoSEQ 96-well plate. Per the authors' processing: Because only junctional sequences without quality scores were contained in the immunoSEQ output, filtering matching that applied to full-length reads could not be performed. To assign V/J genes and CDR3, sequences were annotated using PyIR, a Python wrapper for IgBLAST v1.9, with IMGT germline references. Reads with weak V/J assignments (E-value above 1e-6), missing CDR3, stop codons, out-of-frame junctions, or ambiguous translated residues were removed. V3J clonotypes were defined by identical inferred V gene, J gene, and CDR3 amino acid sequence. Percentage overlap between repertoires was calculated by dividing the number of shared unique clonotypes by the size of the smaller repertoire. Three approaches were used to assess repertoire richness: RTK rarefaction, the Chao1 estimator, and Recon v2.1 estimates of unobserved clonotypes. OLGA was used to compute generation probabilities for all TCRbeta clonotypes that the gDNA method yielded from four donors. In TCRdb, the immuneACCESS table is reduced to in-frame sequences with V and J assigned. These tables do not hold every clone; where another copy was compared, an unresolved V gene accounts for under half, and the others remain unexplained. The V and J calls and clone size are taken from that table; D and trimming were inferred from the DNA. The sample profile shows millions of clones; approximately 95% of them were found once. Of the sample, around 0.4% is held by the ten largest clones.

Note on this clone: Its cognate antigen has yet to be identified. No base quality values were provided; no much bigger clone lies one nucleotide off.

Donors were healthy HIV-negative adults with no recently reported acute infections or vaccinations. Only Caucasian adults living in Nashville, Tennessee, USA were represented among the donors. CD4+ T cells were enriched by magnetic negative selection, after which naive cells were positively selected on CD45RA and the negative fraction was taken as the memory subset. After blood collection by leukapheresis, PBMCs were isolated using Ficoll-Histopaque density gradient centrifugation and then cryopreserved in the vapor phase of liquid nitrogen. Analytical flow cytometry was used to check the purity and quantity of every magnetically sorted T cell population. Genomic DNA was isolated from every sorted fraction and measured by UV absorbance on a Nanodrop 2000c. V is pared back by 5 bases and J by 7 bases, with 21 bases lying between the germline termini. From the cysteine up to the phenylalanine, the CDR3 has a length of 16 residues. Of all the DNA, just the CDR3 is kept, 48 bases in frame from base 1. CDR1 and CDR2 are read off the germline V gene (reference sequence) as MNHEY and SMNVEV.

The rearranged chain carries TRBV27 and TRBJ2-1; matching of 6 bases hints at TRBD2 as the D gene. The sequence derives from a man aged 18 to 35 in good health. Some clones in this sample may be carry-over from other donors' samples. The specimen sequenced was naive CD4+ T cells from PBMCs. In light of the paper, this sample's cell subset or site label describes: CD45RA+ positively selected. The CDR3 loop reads CASSPTPQRVTNEQFF. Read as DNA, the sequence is TGTGCCAGCAGTCCTACCCCCCAGCGGGTCACGAATGAGCAGTTCTTC.